A selection of T cell receptor beta chains follows, all from one sample in a study of shared clonotypes between healthy human individuals. Measured with immunoSEQ multiplex PCR; TCRdb has only the in-frame clones, and not every one. The table records 530,000 or so clones, nearly 80% of them present only once. What was sequenced was PBMCs. The origin of the receptors is a woman aged 40 to 50 in good health. Some clones in this sample may be carry-over from other donors' samples. Each CDR3 is given with its conserved first and last residue. Each record gives: J gene, clone size, V gene, D gene, CDR3 protein, CDR3 DNA. D genes are given only for firm matches. Clone size is stated in some rows and not others, as once, few, many or a class when expanded.

TRBJ2-2	NA	TRBV7-9	NA	CASRQIRGRSSGELFF	TGTGCCAGCAGACAGATTCGGGGGAGGTCGTCCGGGGAGCTGTTTTTT
TRBJ1-1	NA	TRBV5-1	TRBD1	CASSSGTGIMNTEAFF	TGCGCCAGCAGCTCCGGGACAGGGATTATGAACACTGAAGCTTTCTTT
TRBJ2-1	NA	TRBV12-5	TRBD2	CASGLGTSGTVEQFF	TGTGCTAGTGGCCTAGGGACTAGCGGGACGGTTGAGCAGTTCTTC
TRBJ2-1	NA	TRBV18	NA	CASSPSNEQFF	TGTGCCAGCTCACCTAGCAATGAGCAGTTCTTC
TRBJ2-7	NA	TRBV7-9	NA	CASSPPSSYEQYF	TGTGCCAGCAGCCCGCCGAGCTCCTACGAGCAGTACTTC
TRBJ2-5	NA	TRBV7-9	TRBD2	CASSFSRTSGGAETQYF	TGTGCCAGCAGCTTTAGTCGGACTAGCGGAGGGGCGGAGACCCAGTACTTC
TRBJ2-1	once	TRBV27	NA	CASSLGLAYYNEQFF	TGTGCCAGCAGTTTGGGTCTAGCGTATTACAATGAGCAGTTCTTC
TRBJ2-1	NA	TRBV4-2	TRBD2	CASSQARTSGRAYEQFF	TGTGCCAGCAGCCAAGCCCGGACTAGCGGGAGGGCCTATGAGCAGTTCTTC
TRBJ2-7	NA	TRBV7-2	NA	CASKADSYEQYF	TGTGCCAGCAAAGCGGACTCCTACGAGCAGTACTTC
TRBJ2-1	NA	TRBV7-3	NA	CASSPLGAGGGGDEQFF	TGTGCCAGCAGCCCCCTCGGGGCGGGAGGAGGGGGCGATGAGCAGTTCTTC
TRBJ1-5	few	TRBV7-7	TRBD1	CASSSGQGQPQHF	TGTGCCAGCAGCTCGGGACAGGGTCAGCCCCAGCATTTT
TRBJ2-5	NA	TRBV2	TRBD2	CASKKTGGEETQYF	TGTGCCAGCAAGAAGACGGGAGGGGAAGAGACCCAGTACTTC
TRBJ2-3	NA	TRBV7-3	TRBD2	CASSLRASGRTDTQYF	TGTGCCAGCAGCTTAAGGGCTAGCGGACGCACAGATACGCAGTATTTT
TRBJ2-2	NA	TRBV11-3	TRBD2	CASSPVGTSGRLNTGELFF	TGTGCCAGCAGCCCAGTGGGGACTAGCGGGAGACTGAACACCGGGGAGCTGTTTTTT
TRBJ1-2	NA	TRBV2	TRBD1	CASSGTGANYGYTF	TGTGCCAGCAGCGGGACAGGGGCTAACTATGGCTACACCTTC
TRBJ1-1	NA	TRBV29-1	TRBD1	CSANRGNLNTEAFF	TGCAGCGCCAACAGGGGAAACTTGAACACTGAAGCTTTCTTT